The sequence of this TCR beta chain was determined in a study of T cell responses to AZD1222 COVID-19 vaccine. Whole-study findings and limits: Sampling captured repertoires only after the peak T cell response. The donors showed a predominance of white British ancestry and of females, with possible underestimation of clonal diversity. The study found vaccine-associated CD4 TCRs spanning spike, dominant at 160-218 and 743-854.

Method: immunoSEQ multiplex PCR; TCRdb's copy keeps in-frame clones and lacks some. The repertoire has about 220,000 clones, roughly 91% of them found once; the top ten carry approximately 1%. CDR1 MDHEN and CDR2 SYDVKM come from the germline V gene. The CDR3 contains 15 residues. The ends were cut back, 6 bases at V and 2 bases at J, with 17 bases in the middle. This clone was observed a single time. Its antigen is unknown. The receptor was derived from an adult in good health. This specimen was peripheral blood, taken on day 0 of MenACWY control vaccination. The genes are TRBV28 and TRBJ2-7; D is undetermined. The CDR3 DNA is TGTGCCAGCAGCTCCTCAGCGACATCTACCTACGAGCAGTACTTC. Its protein product is CASSSSATSTYEQYF.